This is a list of T cell receptor beta chains from one sample in a study of shared clonotypes between healthy human individuals. This table comes from immunoSEQ multiplex PCR, and its TCRdb copy is limited to in-frame clones, with some not included. In the table there are around 2,000,000 clones, about 92% of which are singletons. Sequencing input: naive CD8+ T cells from PBMCs. The receptors originated from a man between 18 and 35 years old in good health. Some clones in this sample may be carry-over from other donors' samples. The CDR3 runs from the conserved cysteine through the conserved F or W. Each record gives: J gene, CDR3 length, D gene, clone size, V gene, CDR3 DNA, CDR3 protein. A D gene is named only where the DNA matches it firmly. Expanded clones get a size class; other rows say once, few or many, or leave the size out.

TRBJ1-2	16	TRBD1	NA	TRBV9	TGTGCCAGCAGCGTGGACAGGGGGCGTGGGCACTATGGCTACACCTTC	CASSVDRGRGHYGYTF
TRBJ2-7	16	NA	NA	TRBV6-5	TGTGCCAGCAGTTACAAACCAACAGGGCAGGGCTACGAGCAGTACTTC	CASSYKPTGQGYEQYF
TRBJ2-7	13	NA	NA	TRBV5-1	TGCGCCAGCAGCCCGAGTCCCCCCGACGAGCAGTACTTC	CASSPSPPDEQYF
TRBJ1-5	14	NA	NA	TRBV27	TGTGCCAGCAGTTTAACCCCGGCCGATCAGCCCCAGCATTTT	CASSLTPADQPQHF
TRBJ2-2	15	TRBD2	NA	TRBV7-9	TGTGCCAGCAGCACGGGACTAAGCTTGACCGGGGAGCTGTTTTTT	CASSTGLSLTGELFF
TRBJ2-7	13	NA	once	TRBV15	TGTGCCACCAGCAGACCGGAGGGGGACGAGCAGTACTTC	CATSRPEGDEQYF
TRBJ2-3	13	NA	NA	TRBV11-2	TGTGCCAGCACCCCCTTGAACCCAGATACGCAGTATTTT	CASTPLNPDTQYF
TRBJ2-3	13	NA	NA	TRBV5-6	TGTGCCAGCGAAACAGGGACCACAGATACGCAGTATTTT	CASETGTTDTQYF
TRBJ2-1	16	NA	NA	TRBV7-9	TGTGCCAGCAGCTTCCCCGGAGGCTATTCCTACAATGAGCAGTTCTTC	CASSFPGGYSYNEQFF
TRBJ2-3	15	TRBD2	NA	TRBV28	TGTGCCAGCAGCCGAGGACTAGCCGGCACAGATACGCAGTATTTT	CASSRGLAGTDTQYF
TRBJ1-1	13	NA	NA	TRBV9	TGTGCCAGTGGGACCCTCATGAACACTGAAGCTTTCTTT	CASGTLMNTEAFF
TRBJ2-1	15	NA	NA	TRBV28	TGTGCCAGCAGTTTTGGTCTAGCTGAGGGGAATGAGCAGTTCTTC	CASSFGLAEGNEQFF
TRBJ2-3	13	NA	NA	TRBV11-2	TGTGCCAGCAGCCGTGGGCTCACAGATACGCAGTATTTT	CASSRGLTDTQYF
TRBJ2-7	14	NA	NA	TRBV4-2	TGTGCCAGCAGCCAAGATCTTTACAGCAACGAGCAGTACTTC	CASSQDLYSNEQYF
TRBJ2-5	16	NA	NA	TRBV5-6	TGTGCCAGCAGCTTGCTCCGAGCGGACGGGGTGGAGACCCAGTACTTC	CASSLLRADGVETQYF
TRBJ2-7	13	NA	NA	TRBV25-1	TGTGCCAGCAGCCCTGTGGGTTCGGTCGAGCAGTACTTC	CASSPVGSVEQYF
TRBJ1-2	15	NA	NA	TRBV14	TGTGCCAGCAGTCCCATGGGAGCAGTGGGCTATGGCTACACCTTC	CASSPMGAVGYGYTF
TRBJ2-1	17	TRBD2	NA	TRBV7-9	TGTGCCAGCAGCCCACCCCTCACTAGCGGGGGCAACAATGAGCAGTTCTTC	CASSPPLTSGGNNEQFF
TRBJ2-1	15	TRBD2	NA	TRBV6-6	TGTGCCAGCAGTTCGACTAGCGGGCAAGGGGATGAGCAGTTCTTC	CASSSTSGQGDEQFF
TRBJ2-4	17	TRBD2	NA	TRBV28	TGTGCCAGCAGTTCCCCTCGGACTAGTTTTGGCAAAAACATTCAGTACTTC	CASSSPRTSFGKNIQYF
TRBJ2-1	12	NA	NA	TRBV2	TGTGCCAGCAGTGACGTCGTGAATGAGCAGTTCTTC	CASSDVVNEQFF
TRBJ1-1	14	TRBD1	NA	TRBV7-9	TGTGCCAGCAGCATAACAGGGGGGTGGACTGAAGCTTTCTTT	CASSITGGWTEAFF
TRBJ2-7	15	TRBD2	NA	TRBV9	TGTGCCAGCAGCGTAGGGGCGGGAGGCTCCTACGAGCAGTACTTC	CASSVGAGGSYEQYF
TRBJ2-2	16	NA	NA	TRBV6-1	TGTGCCAGCAGTGAACCGGTAGTATCGTACACCGGGGAGCTGTTTTTT	CASSEPVVSYTGELFF
TRBJ1-1	12	NA	NA	TRBV19	TGTGCCAGTAGTATCGACAGAATAAAAGCTTTCTTT	CASSIDRIKAFF
TRBJ2-2	17	NA	NA	TRBV18	TGTGCCAGCTCACCACCGTCGGGGGAGAGGAGCACCGGGGAGCTGTTTTTT	CASSPPSGERSTGELFF
TRBJ2-5	17	TRBD2	NA	TRBV11-2	TGTGCCAGCAGCTCCTTGCTAGCGGCTAAGTACCAAGAGACCCAGTACTTC	CASSSLLAAKYQETQYF
TRBJ2-7	13	NA	NA	TRBV28	TGTGCCAGCAGTTTTACTCGACACAACGAGCAGTACTTC	CASSFTRHNEQYF
TRBJ2-7	14	TRBD1	NA	TRBV27	TGTGCCAGCAGTTACGGGACAGGAGGCTACGAGCAGTACTTC	CASSYGTGGYEQYF
TRBJ2-4	16	NA	NA	TRBV2	TGTGCCAGCAGTGATGAAGCGGGCGAGGGCAAAAACATTCAGTACTTC	CASSDEAGEGKNIQYF
TRBJ2-1	16	TRBD2	NA	TRBV7-6	TGTGCCAGCAGCTTAGTTCTAGCGGGAGAGTACAATGAGCAGTTCTTC	CASSLVLAGEYNEQFF
TRBJ2-6	12	NA	NA	TRBV7-9	TGTGGGGGAAGGACTGGGGCCAACGTCCTGACTTTC	CGGRTGANVLTF
TRBJ2-3	12	NA	NA	TRBV6-1	TGTGCCAGCACGGGTATCGCAGATACGCAGTATTTT	CASTGIADTQYF
TRBJ2-3	13	NA	NA	TRBV5-6	TGTGCCAGCAGCCGGGGCCCCCGCCCTACGCAGTATTTT	CASSRGPRPTQYF
TRBJ1-2	16	TRBD1	NA	TRBV9	TGTGCCAGCAGCGACGAAGGAGGACAGGGGTCTTATGGCTACACCTTC	CASSDEGGQGSYGYTF
TRBJ2-7	15	NA	once	TRBV21-1	TGTGCCAGCAGCAAAGGTAGCGGGAGGCCCTACGAGCAGTACTTC	CASSKGSGRPYEQYF
TRBJ2-1	16	TRBD2	NA	TRBV7-9	TGTGCCAGCAGCCGGCCGACTAGCAACCCCCCCCATGAGCAGTTCTTC	CASSRPTSNPPHEQFF
TRBJ2-7	13	NA	NA	TRBV27	TGTGCCAGCAGTCCCAGGGTGGAGAACGAGCAGTACTTC	CASSPRVENEQYF
TRBJ2-1	14	TRBD2	once	TRBV18	TGTGCCAGCTCACAAGGACTAGCGGGAAACGAGCAGTTCTTC	CASSQGLAGNEQFF
TRBJ2-1	12	NA	few	TRBV4-3	TGCGCCAGCAGCCAAGATGAGAATGAGCAGTTCTTC	CASSQDENEQFF